These 12 T cell receptor beta chains came from one sample sequenced in a study of cytomegalovirus exposure and HLA in healthy donors (TCRdb year 2017). Receptors were amplified or captured by the immunoSEQ multiplex PCR assay. For the multiplex PCR, a mixture combining 60 forward primers for TCR Vbeta segments and 13 reverse primers for TCR Jbeta segments was used. TCRdb limited this immuneACCESS table to in-frame rearrangements with V and J called. A share of clones is missing; checked studies link under half to unresolved V genes, and the rest is unexplained. Recorded for this sample are roughly 110,000 clones; roughly 82% of them occurred a single time. Roughly 2.5% of the sample is taken by the ten largest. Sequencing was done on a sample of PBMCs. These receptors all stem from a man younger than 45 in good health and CMV-seropositive.

This clone has just one count. This chain joins TRBV5-1 and TRBJ2-1, with TRBD2 identical over 7 bases. This CDR3 has 17 residues. CDR1 and CDR2 from the germline V gene are SGHRS and YFSETQ. The V gene end was trimmed by 4 bases and the J gene end by 3 bases; junction bases not matched to a gene: 13. The chain's CDR3 is CASSPPWASGDYNEQFF. CDR3 nucleotide sequence: TGCGCCAGCAGCCCTCCTTGGGCTAGCGGAGACTACAATGAGCAGTTCTTC.

This chain links TRBV9 with TRBJ1-4, with unresolved D. The CDR3 is made up of 16 amino acids. CDR1 is SGDLS and CDR2 is YYNGEE in the germline V gene. Trimming shortened V by 3 bases and J by 3 bases, and 15 bases separated the two germline ends. Here the CDR3 reads CASSALGDAANEKLFF. DNA for the CDR3: TGTGCCAGCAGCGCCTTGGGCGATGCAGCTAATGAAAAACTGTTTTTT. Supplemented by reference TRBV9 and TRBJ1-4, the full variable domain reads DSGVTQTPKHLITATGQRVTLRCSPRSGDLSVYWYQQSLDQGLQFLIQYYNGEERAKGNILERFSAQQFPDLHSELNLSSLELGDSALYFCASSALGDAANEKLFFGSGTQLSVL.

The chain carries TRBV6-5 and TRBJ1-3; D is unclear. The germline CDR1 and CDR2 sequences are MNHEY and SVGAGI. The length of the CDR3 is 14 residues. V lost 1 base, J lost 0 bases, and 4 bases lay in between. Written as DNA, the CDR3 is TGTGCCAGCAGTTACTTTCGCTCTGGAAACACCATATATTTT. Translation: CASSYFRSGNTIYF.

The V and J genes are TRBV7-9 and TRBJ1-1, with TRBD1 as a possible D gene (5 bases). V was pared by 5 bases and J by 5 bases, with 9 bases between. There are 12 residues in the CDR3. Germline V gene data show CDR1 as SEHNR and CDR2 as FQNEAQ (reference sequence). The CDR3 DNA reads as TGTGCCAGCAGCCGGGGGGGGACTGAAGCTTTCTTT. This encodes CASSRGGTEAFF.

As regards this clone: Mismatch with germline at one junction end may stem from a read error. The chain links TRBV30 to TRBJ2-6; 10 nucleotides agree with TRBD1. CDR3 length: 19 amino acids. The germline V gene has CDR1 GTSNPN and CDR2 SVGIG (reference sequence). The DNA of the CDR3 is TGTGCCTGGAGTGTATACCGGACAGGGGGATTTTTTGGGGCCAACGGCCTGACTTTC. Encoded protein: CAWSVYRTGGFFGANGLTF.

This clone was seen just once. The rearrangement uses TRBV5-1 and TRBJ2-7; D remains unclear. The CDR3 has 12 amino acids. Germline V gene sequence: CDR1 SGHRS, CDR2 YFSETQ. V gave up 4 bases and J gave up 6 bases, with 11 bases separating them. The CDR3 loop is CASSPSGVEQYF. The DNA of the CDR3 is TGCGCCAGCAGCCCATCAGGCGTCGAGCAGTACTTC.

The chain combines TRBV5-6 with TRBJ1-2; D gene unclear. Trimming took 0 bases from V and 1 from J, leaving 10 bases between them. Germline CDR1 SGHDT, CDR2 YYEEEE. The CDR3 runs to 15 residues. The CDR3 loop is CASSLDIRFNYGYTF. Here the CDR3 DNA reads TGTGCCAGCAGCTTGGACATCCGTTTTAACTATGGCTACACCTTC.

This clone was seen only a few times. The CDR3 protein is CASSTGTGGPRGTGELFF. Written as DNA, the CDR3 is TGCGCCAGCAGCACCGGGACAGGGGGGCCCCGGGGAACCGGGGAGCTGTTTTTT. The rearrangement joins TRBV5-1 to TRBJ2-2; 11 nucleotides agree with TRBD1. Germline lookup yields CDR1 SGHRS and CDR2 YFSETQ. V lost 4 bases, J lost 5 bases, and 13 bases stayed unmatched. There are 18 residues in the CDR3. The full variable domain, with the rest looked up from reference TRBV5-1 and TRBJ2-2, is KAGVTQTPRYLIKTRGQQVTLSCSPISGHRSVSWYQQTPGQGLQFLFEYFSETQRNKGNFPGRFSGRQFSNSRSEMNVSTLELGDSALYLCASSTGTGGPRGTGELFFGEGSRLTVL.

The chain couples TRBV28 to TRBJ2-7; no reliable D call. The CDR3 loop spans 12 amino acids. The V gene's germline CDR1 is MDHEN and CDR2 SYDVKM. Trimming pared 4 bases from V and 6 bases from J, leaving 10 bases between. The CDR3 bases are TGTGCCAGCAGTTACACAAGTCTCGAGCAGTACTTC. This encodes CASSYTSLEQYF.

As for this clone: One junction end does not reproduce the germline sequence, and a read error may be involved. The chain carries TRBV5-6 and TRBJ2-4, with TRBD1 matching over 9 bases. Germline V lookup: CDR1 SGHDT, CDR2 YYEEEE. This CDR3 has 14 residues. Here the CDR3 reads CASSFGQGKNSQYF. In DNA form, the CDR3 reads TGTGCCAGCAGCTTTGGACAGGGGAAAAACAGTCAGTACTTC.

This clone has a single count. The V call is TRBV4-2, the J call TRBJ2-3; a weak D match, TRBD2 (5 bases). The germline CDR1 and CDR2 sequences are LGHNA and YNFKEQ. The CDR3 loop spans 17 amino acids. Trimming cost V 4 bases and J 1 base, with 18 bases left between them. This CDR3 is CASSRKGPEAGTDTQYF. CDR3 nucleotide sequence: TGTGCCAGCAGCCGAAAAGGCCCCGAAGCGGGCACAGATACGCAGTATTTT.

As regards this clone: Other DNA sequences in the same sample also yield this CDR3. The chain has TRBV5-6 and TRBJ2-7; D remains unclear. The germline CDR1 and CDR2 sequences are SGHDT and YYEEEE. This CDR3 contains 13 residues. Trimming removed 1 base at V and 3 bases at J, with 8 bases between. The CDR3 bases are TGTGCCAGCAGCTTGCTTGCGGACTACGAGCAGTACTTC. Amino acid sequence: CASSLLADYEQYF.